In this sample, the clone carrying this T cell receptor (beta chain) turned up a few times. The antigen is not known. The data originate from a study of CD8 T cells in ankylosing spondylitis. This CDR3 has 17 residues. Trimming pared 4 bases from V and 2 bases from J, leaving 24 bases between. The germline V gene has CDR1 DFQATT and CDR2 SNEGSKA (reference sequence). Whole-study results and caveats: According to the report, clones linked to the disease were significantly enriched in matched synovial fluid samples taken from ankylosing spondylitis patients. Made up of 7 to 9 highly homologous variants, a TCR beta motif appeared characteristic of ankylosing spondylitis blood.

5'-RACE, quantitative and with molecular barcodes, yielded the TCR beta libraries. TCRdb reprocessed the 5' RACE reads via MiXCR and lists one record per CDR3 protein. Found here are approximately 60,000 distinct CDR3 sequences, 6.2% of them singletons; the top ten hold around 5.3%. Sequenced sample: synovial fluid, either unsorted or a sorted T cell fraction (not recorded which). The receptor was derived from a male donor with ankylosing spondylitis. V and J are TRBV20-1 and TRBJ2-7; a possible D gene is TRBD2 (7 bases). CDR3: CSATRGKPGGGAYEQYF. CDR3 DNA: TGCAGTGCTACCAGGGGAAAACCTGGGGGAGGGGCCTACGAGCAGTACTTC.